This T cell receptor (beta chain) derives from a study of neurological immune-mediated disorders. Overall study findings and caveats: Multiple sclerosis was found to have the least TCR clonal expansion, below healthy controls, and HTLV-1-associated myelopathy the most. There was no clinical or MRI feature that showed an association with the multiple sclerosis repertoire cluster.

There are many counts of this clonotype. The antigen is undetermined. Germline V lookup: CDR1 SGHDT, CDR2 YYEEEE. The CDR3 has 15 amino acids. V lost 0 bases to trimming and J lost 1 base, with 10 bases between them. The cDNA was synthesized by means of template-switch 5'RACE, which was carried out with 10-nucleotide random UMIs. TCRdb fed the 5' RACE reads into MiXCR, producing one record per CDR3 protein. The sample comprises about 62,000 distinct CDR3 sequences, roughly 4.8% of which are singletons, and around 3.5% rests with the top ten. V usage is TRBV5-6 and J usage is TRBJ1-1; D is unclear. Sequenced: PBMCs. The receptor was isolated from a woman between 45 and 65 years old with multiple sclerosis. The chain's CDR3 is CASSLGAGGNTEAFF. In DNA, the CDR3 is TGTGCCAGCAGCTTGGGTGCAGGAGGGAACACTGAAGCTTTCTTT.